Each of the 25 T cell receptor beta chains below was sequenced from the same sample in a study of CD8 T cells in ankylosing spondylitis. TCRdb analysed the 5' RACE reads with MiXCR anew, one entry per CDR3 protein. This sample yields 36,000 or so distinct CDR3 sequences, of which 13% are seen a single time; less than 35% belongs to the top ten. Material: synovial fluid, either unsorted or a sorted T cell fraction (not recorded which). These receptors were obtained from a male donor with ankylosing spondylitis.

Sample share makes this clonotype medium-sized. The chain is built from TRBV5-8 and TRBJ1-5; D gene unclear. This CDR3 region has 15 residues. CDR1 and CDR2 (germline): SGHTS, YDEGEE. The V gene lost 1 base and the J gene lost 0 bases, with 8 bases spanning the gap. The CDR3: CASSLSSRSNQPQHF. The CDR3 DNA follows: TGTGCCAGCAGCTTGTCCAGCCGTAGCAATCAGCCCCAGCATTTT.

This clonotype appeared a few times. The V and J genes are TRBV6-2 or TRBV6-3 and TRBJ1-5; D gene ambiguous. This CDR3 comprises 14 residues. In germline, CDR1 is MNHEY, CDR2 SVGEGT. Trimming stripped 0 bases from V and 7 bases from J, with 10 bases between. The CDR3 loop is CASSYSVDGQPQHF. In nucleotides, the CDR3 is TGTGCCAGCAGTTACTCGGTTGACGGGCAGCCCCAGCATTTT.

The table lists this clonotype with many counts. The chain has TRBV4-3 and TRBJ2-5, with TRBD1 matching 8 bases. CDR3 length: 15 amino acids. Germline values: CDR1 LGHNA, CDR2 YSLEER. V trimming: 1 base; J trimming: 4 bases; junction bases outside the gene matches: 5. CDR3 bases: TGCGCCAGCAGCCAAGCCCTCACAGGGGGAGAGACCCAGTACTTC. Translation gives CASSQALTGGETQYF.

This clonotype was seen at least ten times. This rearrangement joins TRBV3-1 to TRBJ2-3, with a weak D call TRBD2 (6 bases). The V end lost 1 base, the J end lost 2 bases, and 10 bases lay between the germline ends. This CDR3 region has 15 residues. In germline, CDR1 is LGHDT, CDR2 YNNKEL (reference sequence). The CDR3 here is CASSQGPGVTDTQYF. The CDR3 bases are TGTGCCAGCAGCCAAGGTCCGGGAGTCACAGATACGCAGTATTTT.

This clonotype was observed a few times. The J gene is TRBJ1-1, the V gene TRBV27, with a possible D match to TRBD1 (5 bases). Germline V gene lookup returns CDR1 MNHEY and CDR2 SMNVEV (reference sequence). The length of the CDR3 is 13 residues. The V end lost 10 bases, the J end lost 1 base, and 13 bases lay between the germline ends. The CDR3 loop reads CATRQGANTEAFF. CDR3 coding DNA: TGTGCCACCAGGCAAGGGGCGAACACTGAAGCTTTCTTT.

This clonotype has a handful of counts. V usage is TRBV7-9 and J usage is TRBJ2-3, with a tentative D call TRBD2 (6 bases). CDR3 length equals 14 residues. V dropped 5 bases and J dropped 2 bases, with 11 bases sitting between them. CDR1 and CDR2 (germline): SEHNR, FQNEAQ (reference sequence). The chain's CDR3 is CASSHSGVTDTQYF. In DNA, the CDR3 is TGTGCCAGCAGCCATAGCGGAGTCACAGATACGCAGTATTTT.

This clonotype appeared many times. The CDR3 reads CSVLGHGRVDEQFF. For the CDR3, the DNA is TGCAGCGTCCTCGGGCACGGCCGGGTCGATGAGCAGTTCTTC. The chain uses TRBV29-1 and TRBJ2-1; D call uncertain. The CDR3 length is 14 residues. Per the germline V gene, CDR1 is SQVTM and CDR2 is ANQGSEA. Trimming removed 6 bases from V and 8 bases from J, with 20 bases in between.

The sample holds a few counts of this clonotype. The V call is TRBV7-9, the J call TRBJ2-7; TRBD1 might be the D (5 bases). The length of the CDR3 is 14 residues. Trimming took 3 bases from V and 1 from J, leaving 10 bases between them. Germline lookup yields CDR1 SEHNR and CDR2 FQNEAQ (reference sequence). This CDR3 reads CASSLADSSYEQYF. CDR3 bases: TGTGCCAGCAGCTTGGCCGACAGTTCCTACGAGCAGTACTTC. Variable domain in full (rest from reference TRBV7-9 and TRBJ2-7): DTGVSQNPRHKITKRGQNVTFRCDPISEHNRLYWYRQTLGQGPEFLTYFQNEAQLEKSRLLSDRFSAERPKGSFSTLEIQRTEQGDSAMYLCASSLADSSYEQYFGPGTRLTVT.

The chain recombines TRBV29-1 with TRBJ2-3, with D perhaps matching TRBD2 (5 bases). V lost 1 base and J lost 11, with 13 bases in between. CDR3 length: 12 residues. CDR1 is SQVTM, CDR2 ANQGSEA, per germline. Written as DNA, the CDR3 is TGCAGCGTTGAAGGGACTTTCCCCGGGCAGTATTTT. Its protein product is CSVEGTFPGQYF.

This clonotype has just a few counts. J is TRBJ2-7 and V is TRBV28; D remains ambiguous. Germline CDR1 is MDHEN and CDR2 is SYDVKM. The CDR3 extends over 14 amino acids. Trimming removed 3 bases at V and 5 bases at J, with 14 bases between. The CDR3, as DNA: TGTGCCAGCAGTTTCCGAGGCTACTTCAACGAGCAGTACTTC. This gives the protein CASSFRGYFNEQYF.

The V gene is TRBV7-9, the J gene TRBJ2-2, with 7 nucleotides matching TRBD1. CDR3 length: 15 residues. CDR1 is SEHNR, CDR2 FQNEAQ, per germline (reference sequence). Trimming removed 7 bases from V and 4 bases from J; junction bases left unmatched: 9. CDR3 coding DNA: TGTGCCAGCATCCAACAGGGGATAAGCACCGGGGAGCTGTTTTTT. Translation gives CASIQQGISTGELFF.

This clonotype was counted a few times. The chain recombines TRBV7-3 with TRBJ2-1; 8 nucleotides match TRBD2. In germline, CDR1 is SGHTA, CDR2 FQGTGA. CDR3 length: 16 amino acids. V trimming: 4 bases; J trimming: 4 bases; junction bases outside the gene matches: 9. The CDR3 loop reads CASSSRPGLVYNEQFF. The CDR3 region has the DNA TGTGCCAGCAGCTCCCGCCCGGGACTAGTTTACAATGAGCAGTTCTTC.

The chain recombines TRBV4-2 with TRBJ2-5; D is uncertain. V lost 3 bases and J 7 bases, leaving 9 bases between the germline ends. The CDR3 is 12 residues long. Germline loops: CDR1 LGHNA, CDR2 YNFKEQ. CDR3 coding DNA: TGTGCCAGCAGCCACCAGACTGGGACCCAGTACTTC. Translated: CASSHQTGTQYF.

This clonotype is medium-sized by share. CDR3 coding DNA: TGTGCCAGCAGTGAAGGGGACACCCCGAACACCGGGGAGCTGTTTTTT. Protein: CASSEGDTPNTGELFF. The V call is TRBV6-1, the J call TRBJ2-2; perhaps TRBD1 as D (6 bases). V was trimmed by 1 base and J by 0 bases, leaving 9 bases between them. The CDR3 loop spans 16 amino acids. The V gene's germline CDR1 is MNHNS and CDR2 SASEGT.

This clonotype was detected ten times or more. The chain recombines TRBV20-1 with TRBJ1-6; D is ambiguous. V dropped 3 bases and J dropped 5 bases, with 17 bases sitting between them. CDR1 is DFQATT and CDR2 is SNEGSKA in the germline V gene (reference sequence). The CDR3 extends over 16 amino acids. As DNA, the CDR3 is TGCAGTGCTAGTGGAGGTAGAGGGCTTGATAATTCACCCCTCCACTTT. It codes for CSASGGRGLDNSPLHF.

The J gene is TRBJ2-1, the V gene TRBV5-1; D call uncertain. The CDR3 extends over 12 amino acids. Trimming removed 4 bases at V and 15 bases at J, with 17 bases between. The germline V gene encodes CDR1 SGHRS and CDR2 YFSETQ. The CDR3 bases are TGCGCCAGCAGCCCGGAGTCCCAACCCCGGTTCTTC. It encodes CASSPESQPRFF. Together with reference TRBV5-1 and TRBJ2-1, the CDR3 gives the full variable domain: KAGVTQTPRYLIKTRGQQVTLSCSPISGHRSVSWYQQTPGQGLQFLFEYFSETQRNKGNFPGRFSGRQFSNSRSEMNVSTLELGDSALYLCASSPESQPRFFGPGTRLTVL.

V gene TRBV5-6 combines with J gene TRBJ1-2; unclear D gene. CDR3 length equals 14 residues. The germline V and J ends were trimmed by 0 bases and 8 bases, with 14 bases remaining between them. CDR1 SGHDT and CDR2 YYEEEE come from the germline V gene. The DNA of the CDR3 is TGTGCCAGCAGCTTGGGTGGGAATTCACCGGGCTACACCTTC. Protein sequence: CASSLGGNSPGYTF. The whole variable domain, filled in from reference TRBV5-6 and TRBJ1-2, reads DAGVTQSPTHLIKTRGQQVTLRCSPKSGHDTVSWYQQALGQGPQFIFQYYEEEERQRGNFPDRFSGHQFPNYSSELNVNALLLGDSALYLCASSLGGNSPGYTFGSGTRLTVV.

The V call is TRBV11-2, the J call TRBJ2-1, with D perhaps TRBD1 (6 bases). The CDR3 is 15 amino acids. Germline values: CDR1 SGHAT, CDR2 FQNNGV. Trimming pared 0 bases from V and 4 bases from J, leaving 10 bases between. CDR3 nucleotides: TGTGCCAGCAGCTTAGAACAGGGCCCGTACAATGAGCAGTTCTTC. This gives the protein CASSLEQGPYNEQFF.

In this sample, this clonotype turned up a few times. The chain uses TRBV6-2 or TRBV6-3 and TRBJ2-1; TRBD1 might be the D (7 bases). The V end lost 6 bases, the J end lost 9 bases, and 21 bases lay between the germline ends. The germline CDR1 and CDR2 sequences are MNHEY and SVGEGT. CDR3 length equals 15 residues. CDR3 region: CASRDRDRETSEQFF. CDR3 coding DNA: TGTGCCAGCAGGGACCGGGACAGAGAGACTAGTGAGCAGTTCTTC.

This clonotype was detected ten times or more. The rearrangement joins TRBV12-3 or TRBV12-4 to TRBJ1-5; no reliable D call. V shed 7 bases and J shed 1 base, with 14 bases lying between them. The CDR3 loop spans 15 amino acids. CDR3 in amino acids: CASIKAGGSNQPQHF. In DNA form, the CDR3 reads TGTGCCAGCATTAAGGCAGGTGGGAGCAATCAGCCCCAGCATTTT.

This clonotype was seen ten or more times. The V and J genes are TRBV4-1 and TRBJ2-1, with D unclear. The CDR3 runs 13 residues. Trimming removed 2 bases at V and 9 bases at J, with 11 bases between. The germline gives CDR1 MGHRA, CDR2 YSYEKL. CDR3 DNA sequence: TGCGCCAGCAGCCAAATTGCCTGGGGTGAGCAGTTCTTC. It yields the protein CASSQIAWGEQFF.

This clonotype came up many times. The chain combines TRBV27 with TRBJ1-2, with TRBD1 matching over 7 bases. J gave up 8 bases and V 5 bases, and 11 bases lay outside the gene matches. Germline-derived CDR1 and CDR2 are MNHEY and SMNVEV (reference sequence). This CDR3 region has 14 residues. The CDR3 coding sequence is TGTGCCAGCAGTCCATCGACAGGGCTTAGCGGCTACACCTTC. This sequence encodes CASSPSTGLSGYTF.

This clonotype has ten or more counts. The rearrangement uses TRBV7-9 and TRBJ2-7; 7 bases are shared with TRBD2. With V trimmed by 4 bases and J by 3 bases, 6 bases remained unmatched. The CDR3 extends over 14 amino acids. Germline CDR1 is SEHNR and CDR2 is FQNEAQ (reference sequence). The CDR3 DNA reads TGTGCCAGCAGCTCGGGCGGGAGTAGCTACGAGCAGTACTTC. Residues: CASSSGGSSYEQYF.

This clonotype was found a few times. The V gene is TRBV7-4, the J gene TRBJ2-5, with 11 bases matching TRBD2. V lost 11 bases and J lost 4; bases outside the gene matches: 0. From germline, CDR1 is SGHVT and CDR2 SQSDAQ. The CDR3 extends over 11 amino acids. CDR3 nucleotide sequence: TGTGCCGGACTAGCGGGAGAGACCCAGTACTTC. Translating gives CAGLAGETQYF.

The V and J genes are TRBV19 and TRBJ2-2, with D possibly being TRBD2 (5 bases). V was cut by 7 bases and J by 3 bases, with 6 bases left in between. From germline, CDR1 is LNHDA and CDR2 SQIVND (reference sequence). The CDR3 runs 12 residues. The CDR3 here is CASIGDTGELFF. CDR3 nucleotide sequence: TGTGCCAGTATCGGGGACACCGGGGAGCTGTTTTTT. Variable domain in full (rest from reference TRBV19 and TRBJ2-2): DGGITQSPKYLFRKEGQNVTLSCEQNLNHDAMYWYRQDPGQGLRLIYYSQIVNDFQKGDIAEGYSVSREKKESFPLTVTSAQKNPTAFYLCASIGDTGELFFGEGSRLTVL.